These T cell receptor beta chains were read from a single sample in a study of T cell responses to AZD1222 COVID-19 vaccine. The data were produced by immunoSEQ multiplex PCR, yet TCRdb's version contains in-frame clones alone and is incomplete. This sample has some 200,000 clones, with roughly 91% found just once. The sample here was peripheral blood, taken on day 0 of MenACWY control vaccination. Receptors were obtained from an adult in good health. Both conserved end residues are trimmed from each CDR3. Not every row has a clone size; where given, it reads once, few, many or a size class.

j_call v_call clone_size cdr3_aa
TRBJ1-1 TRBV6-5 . ASSYSMNSEAF
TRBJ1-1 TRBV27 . ASSQRQGNTEAF
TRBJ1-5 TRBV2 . ASSPGRGDQPQH
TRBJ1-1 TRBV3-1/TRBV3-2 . ASSQVEGQDKAF
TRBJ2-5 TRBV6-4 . ASSEERGETQY
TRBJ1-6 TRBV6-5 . ATRDSRNSPLH
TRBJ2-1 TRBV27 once ASSLGASRGGQRDYNEQF
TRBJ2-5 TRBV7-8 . ASSPAGTGKETQY
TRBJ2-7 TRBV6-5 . ASRGTASYEQY
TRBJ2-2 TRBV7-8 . ASSFLRGGHLTTGELF
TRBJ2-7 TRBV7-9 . ASSLEARYEQY
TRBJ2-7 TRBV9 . ASSPGTNSYEQY
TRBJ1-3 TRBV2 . ASSPSTAGTIY
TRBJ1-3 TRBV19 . ASSIANTIY
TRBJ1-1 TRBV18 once ASSPPNNGLNTEAF
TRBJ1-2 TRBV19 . ASSITGLGGYT
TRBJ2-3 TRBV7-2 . ASSPSGARDTQY
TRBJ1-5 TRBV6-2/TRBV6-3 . ASSSGRDGPNQPQH
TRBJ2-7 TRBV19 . ASSIEGGTYEQY
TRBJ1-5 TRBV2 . ASVIGPGYPQPQH
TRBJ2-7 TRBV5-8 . ASSLGQRGTYEQY
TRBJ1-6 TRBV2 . ASRGVRLSYNSPLH
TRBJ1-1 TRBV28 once ASSLAGMNTEAF
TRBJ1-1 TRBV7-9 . ASSNPGTEAF
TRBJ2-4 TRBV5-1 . ASSALLGGAKNIQY
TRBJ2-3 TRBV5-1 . ASSLVGRGPDTQY
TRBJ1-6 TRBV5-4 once ASSTQGPNSPLH
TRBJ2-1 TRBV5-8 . ASRPYTTQQTYNEQF
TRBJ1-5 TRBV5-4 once ASSLAGNNQPQH
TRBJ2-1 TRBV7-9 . ASSPPGPGEQF
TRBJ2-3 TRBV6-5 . ASSYSPGGSTDTQY
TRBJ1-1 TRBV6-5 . ASTRQGAVEAF
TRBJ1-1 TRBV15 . ATSSWDRGSTEAF
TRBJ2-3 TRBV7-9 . ASSYTSSTDTQY
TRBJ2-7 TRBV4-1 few ASSLSAGGTYEQY
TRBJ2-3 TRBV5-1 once ASSLWGAKSDTQY
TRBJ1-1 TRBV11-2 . ASTPGTEAF
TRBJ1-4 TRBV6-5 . ASSYGGTNEKLF
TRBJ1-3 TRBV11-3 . ASRLIEYSGNTIY
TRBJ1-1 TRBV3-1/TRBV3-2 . ASSQDRVVRAHTEAF
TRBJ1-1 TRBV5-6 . ASSWSRTEAF
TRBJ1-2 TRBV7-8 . ASSQGGGRPNYGYT
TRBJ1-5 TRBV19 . ASSIVGGYQPQH
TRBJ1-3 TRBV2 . ASSAQGNTIY
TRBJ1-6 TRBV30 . AWSLDAGSPLH
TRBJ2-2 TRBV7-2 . ASSPGGWAGELF
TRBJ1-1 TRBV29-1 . SVEDVGGIWAEAF
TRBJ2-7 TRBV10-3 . AIRGTGEGYEQY
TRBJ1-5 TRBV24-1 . ATTPGCWPQH
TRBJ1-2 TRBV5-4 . ASNRDGANYGYT
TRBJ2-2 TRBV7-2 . ASSPRGGGPTGELF
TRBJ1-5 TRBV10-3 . AISDPPDQPQH
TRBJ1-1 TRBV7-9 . ASSHYNSDGAF